This TCR beta chain was found in a study of T cell responses to AZD1222 COVID-19 vaccine. The CDR3 runs to 16 residues. Per the germline V gene, CDR1 is SEHNR and CDR2 is FQNEAQ (reference sequence). The ends lost 5 bases at V and 2 bases at J; junction bases unmatched: 10. The study, taken as a whole, reports: Repertoire sampling was restricted to post-peak T cell response timepoints. Clonal diversity was possibly underestimated, and white British individuals and females predominated among donors.

Details on this clone: Antigen specificity is unknown.

Clones were sequenced by immunoSEQ multiplex PCR, and TCRdb holds only the in-frame ones, with some missing. The profile shows roughly 140,000 clones, about 91% of them singletons. Sequenced material: peripheral blood, taken on day 0 of AZD1222 vaccination. The TCR originated in an adult in good health. The chain is built from TRBV7-9 and TRBJ1-1; TRBD1 matches at 8 bases. The CDR3 spells CASSNGLDRGNTEAFF. The CDR3 DNA reads TGTGCCAGCAGCAATGGGCTAGACAGGGGAAACACTGAAGCTTTCTTT.